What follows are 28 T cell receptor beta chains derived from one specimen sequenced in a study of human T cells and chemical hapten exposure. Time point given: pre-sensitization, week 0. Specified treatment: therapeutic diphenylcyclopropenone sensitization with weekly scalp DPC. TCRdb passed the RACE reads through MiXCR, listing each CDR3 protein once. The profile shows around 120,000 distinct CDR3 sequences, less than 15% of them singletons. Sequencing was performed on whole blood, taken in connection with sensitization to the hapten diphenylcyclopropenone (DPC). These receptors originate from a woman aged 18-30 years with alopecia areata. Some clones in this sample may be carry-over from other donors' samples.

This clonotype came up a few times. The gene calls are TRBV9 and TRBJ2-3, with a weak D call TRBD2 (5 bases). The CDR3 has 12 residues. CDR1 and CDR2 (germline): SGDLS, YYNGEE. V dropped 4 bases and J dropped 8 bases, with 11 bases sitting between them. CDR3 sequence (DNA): TGTGCCAGCAGCCCCGTAGGAGGTACGCAGTATTTT. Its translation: CASSPVGGTQYF.

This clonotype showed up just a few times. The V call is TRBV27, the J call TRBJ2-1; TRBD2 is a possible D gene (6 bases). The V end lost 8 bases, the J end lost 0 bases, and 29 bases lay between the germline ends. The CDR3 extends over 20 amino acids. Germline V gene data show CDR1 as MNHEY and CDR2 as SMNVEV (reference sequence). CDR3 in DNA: TGTGCCAGCTCTGCTCGTTCGGCGGGGTGGGGAACGAGCTCCTACAATGAGCAGTTCTTC. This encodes CASSARSAGWGTSSYNEQFF.

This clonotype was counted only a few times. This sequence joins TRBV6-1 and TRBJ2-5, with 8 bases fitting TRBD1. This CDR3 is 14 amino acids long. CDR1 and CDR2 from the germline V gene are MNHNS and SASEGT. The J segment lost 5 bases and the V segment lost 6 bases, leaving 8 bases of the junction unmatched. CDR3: CASSKGQESETQYF. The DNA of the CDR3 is TGTGCCAGCAGCAAGGGACAGGAGAGTGAGACCCAGTACTTC.

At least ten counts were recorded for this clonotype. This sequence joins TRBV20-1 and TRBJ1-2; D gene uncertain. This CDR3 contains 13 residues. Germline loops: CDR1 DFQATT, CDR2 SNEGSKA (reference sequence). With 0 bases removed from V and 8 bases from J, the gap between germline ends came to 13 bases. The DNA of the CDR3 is TGCAGTGCTAGAGATAACGGGATTAGAGGCTACACCTTC. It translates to CSARDNGIRGYTF.

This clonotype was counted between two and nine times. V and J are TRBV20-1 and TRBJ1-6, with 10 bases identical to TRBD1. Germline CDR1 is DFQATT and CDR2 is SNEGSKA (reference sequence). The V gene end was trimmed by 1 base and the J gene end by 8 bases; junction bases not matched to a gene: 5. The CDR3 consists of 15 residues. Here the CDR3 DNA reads TGCAGTGCTAGAGGTACCGGGACAGGGGATTCACCCCTCCACTTT. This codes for CSARGTGTGDSPLHF.

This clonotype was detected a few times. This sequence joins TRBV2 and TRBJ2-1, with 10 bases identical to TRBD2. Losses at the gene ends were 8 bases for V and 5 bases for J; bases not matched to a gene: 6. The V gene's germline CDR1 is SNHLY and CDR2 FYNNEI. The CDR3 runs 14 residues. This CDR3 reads CASGRLAGDNEQFF. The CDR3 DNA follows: TGTGCCAGCGGCCGCCTAGCGGGGGACAATGAGCAGTTCTTC.

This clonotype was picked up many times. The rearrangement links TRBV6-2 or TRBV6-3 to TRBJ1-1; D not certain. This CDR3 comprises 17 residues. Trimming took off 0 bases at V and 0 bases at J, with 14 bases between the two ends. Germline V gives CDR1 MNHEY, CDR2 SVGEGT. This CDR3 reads CASSYSPTRTVNTEAFF. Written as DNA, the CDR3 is TGTGCCAGCAGTTACTCGCCGACGCGGACGGTGAACACTGAAGCTTTCTTT.

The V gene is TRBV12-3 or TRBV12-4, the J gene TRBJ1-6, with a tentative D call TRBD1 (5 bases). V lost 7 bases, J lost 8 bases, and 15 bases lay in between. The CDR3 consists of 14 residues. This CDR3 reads CASNIGGWDSPLHF. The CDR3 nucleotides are TGTGCCAGCAACATCGGGGGGTGGGATTCACCCCTCCACTTT.

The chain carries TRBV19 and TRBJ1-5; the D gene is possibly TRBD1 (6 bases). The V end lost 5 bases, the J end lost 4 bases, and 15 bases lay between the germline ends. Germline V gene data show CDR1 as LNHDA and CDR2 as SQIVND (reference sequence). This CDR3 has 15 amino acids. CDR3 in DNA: TGTGCCAGTAGTTCCTCGGGGGGCCTAAATCAGCCCCAGCATTTT. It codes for CASSSSGGLNQPQHF. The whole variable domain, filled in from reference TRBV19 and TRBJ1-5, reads DGGITQSPKYLFRKEGQNVTLSCEQNLNHDAMYWYRQDPGQGLRLIYYSQIVNDFQKGDIAEGYSVSREKKESFPLTVTSAQKNPTAFYLCASSSSGGLNQPQHFGDGTRLSIL.

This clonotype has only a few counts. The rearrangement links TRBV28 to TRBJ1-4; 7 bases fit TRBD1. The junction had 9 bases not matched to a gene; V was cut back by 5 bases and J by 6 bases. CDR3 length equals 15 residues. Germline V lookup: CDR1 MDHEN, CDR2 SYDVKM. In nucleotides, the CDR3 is TGTGCCAGCAGTCTTACGGGACAGAAGGATGAAAAACTGTTTTTT. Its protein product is CASSLTGQKDEKLFF. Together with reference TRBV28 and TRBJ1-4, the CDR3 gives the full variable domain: DVKVTQSSRYLVKRTGEKVFLECVQDMDHENMFWYRQDPGLGLRLIYFSYDVKMKEKGDIPEGYSVSREKKERFSLILESASTNQTSMYLCASSLTGQKDEKLFFGSGTQLSVL.

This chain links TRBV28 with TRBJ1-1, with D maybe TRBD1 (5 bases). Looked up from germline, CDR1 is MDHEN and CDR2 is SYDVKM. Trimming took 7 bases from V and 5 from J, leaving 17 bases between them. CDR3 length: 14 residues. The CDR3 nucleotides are TGTGCCAGCAAGGGGATGGGTGATAGGACTGAAGCTTTCTTT. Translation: CASKGMGDRTEAFF.

This CDR3 is CASSQVPPVLGNTEAFF. CDR3 sequence (DNA): TGTGCCAGCAGCCAAGTTCCCCCGGTCCTCGGGAACACTGAAGCTTTCTTT. The V gene is TRBV7-6, the J gene TRBJ1-1; D gene unclear. The V gene's germline CDR1 is SGHVS and CDR2 FNYEAQ. The V end lost 5 bases, the J end lost 1 base, and 20 bases lay between the germline ends. The CDR3 contains 17 residues. Variable domain in full (rest from reference TRBV7-6 and TRBJ1-1): GAGVSQSPRYKVTKRGQDVALRCDPISGHVSLYWYRQALGQGPEFLTYFNYEAQQDKSGLPNDRFSAERPEGSISTLTIQRTEQRDSAMYRCASSQVPPVLGNTEAFFGQGTRLTVV.

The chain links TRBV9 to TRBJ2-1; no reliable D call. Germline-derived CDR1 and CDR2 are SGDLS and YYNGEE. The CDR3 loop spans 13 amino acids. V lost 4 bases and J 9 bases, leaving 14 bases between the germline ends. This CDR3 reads CASSSTPLSEQFF. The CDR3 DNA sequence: TGTGCCAGCAGCTCTACGCCCCTGAGTGAGCAGTTCTTC.

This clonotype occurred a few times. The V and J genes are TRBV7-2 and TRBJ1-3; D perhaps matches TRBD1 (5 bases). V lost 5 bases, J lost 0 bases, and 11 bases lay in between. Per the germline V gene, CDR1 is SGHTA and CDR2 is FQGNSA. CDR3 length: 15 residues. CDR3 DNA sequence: TGTGCCAGCAGCCCCTACGGGGGCTCTGGAAACACCATATATTTT. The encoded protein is CASSPYGGSGNTIYF.

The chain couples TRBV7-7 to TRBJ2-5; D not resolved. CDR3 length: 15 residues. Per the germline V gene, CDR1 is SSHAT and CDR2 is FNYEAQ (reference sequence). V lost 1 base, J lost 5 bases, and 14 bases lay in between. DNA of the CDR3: TGTGCCAGCAGCTTAGAGGGCAGGTTCGGGGAGACCCAGTACTTC. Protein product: CASSLEGRFGETQYF.

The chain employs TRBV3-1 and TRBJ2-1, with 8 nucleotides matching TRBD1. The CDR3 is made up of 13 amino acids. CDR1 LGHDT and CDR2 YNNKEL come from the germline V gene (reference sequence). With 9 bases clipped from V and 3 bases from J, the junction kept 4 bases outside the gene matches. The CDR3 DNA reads TGTGCCAGTTCGACAGGGGTCTACAATGAGCAGTTCTTC. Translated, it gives CASSTGVYNEQFF.

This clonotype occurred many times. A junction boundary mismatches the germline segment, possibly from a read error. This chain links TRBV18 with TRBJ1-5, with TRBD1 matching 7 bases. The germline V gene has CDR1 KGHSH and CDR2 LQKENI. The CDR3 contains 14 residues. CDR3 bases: TGCGCCAGCAGCCCAGGGGGTGGGAATCAGCCCCAGCATTTT. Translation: CASSPGGGNQPQHF.

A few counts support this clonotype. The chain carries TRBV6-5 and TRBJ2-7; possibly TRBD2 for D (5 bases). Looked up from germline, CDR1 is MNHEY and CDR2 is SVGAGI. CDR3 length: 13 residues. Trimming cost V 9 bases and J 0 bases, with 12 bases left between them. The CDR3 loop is CASATGSSYEQYF. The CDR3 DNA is TGTGCCAGTGCGACTGGGAGCTCCTACGAGCAGTACTTC.

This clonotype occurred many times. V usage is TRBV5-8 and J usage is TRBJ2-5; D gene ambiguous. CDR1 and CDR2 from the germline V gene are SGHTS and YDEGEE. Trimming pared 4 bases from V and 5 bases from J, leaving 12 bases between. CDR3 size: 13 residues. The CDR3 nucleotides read TGTGCCAGCAGCCCGGGTCTGGGGGAGACCCAGTACTTC. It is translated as CASSPGLGETQYF.

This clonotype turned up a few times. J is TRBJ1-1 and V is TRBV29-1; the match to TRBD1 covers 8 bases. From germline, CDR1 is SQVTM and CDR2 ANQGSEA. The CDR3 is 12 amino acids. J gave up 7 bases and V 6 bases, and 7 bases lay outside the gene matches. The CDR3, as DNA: TGCAGCGTGGCACAGGGGGTGGTTGAAGCTTTCTTT. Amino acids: CSVAQGVVEAFF.

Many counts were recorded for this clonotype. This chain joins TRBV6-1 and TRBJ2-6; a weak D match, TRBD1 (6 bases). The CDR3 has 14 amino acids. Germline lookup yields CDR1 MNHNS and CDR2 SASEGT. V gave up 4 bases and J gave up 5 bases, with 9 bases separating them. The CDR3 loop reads CASSVQGRANVLTF. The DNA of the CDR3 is TGTGCCAGCAGTGTCCAGGGGAGGGCCAACGTCCTGACTTTC.

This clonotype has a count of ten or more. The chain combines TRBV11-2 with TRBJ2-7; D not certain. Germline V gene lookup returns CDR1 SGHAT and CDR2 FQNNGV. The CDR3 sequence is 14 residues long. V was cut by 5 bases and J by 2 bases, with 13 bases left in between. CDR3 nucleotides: TGTGCCAGCAGCCCCCTCCTGAGCCCCTACGAGCAGTACTTC. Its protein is CASSPLLSPYEQYF. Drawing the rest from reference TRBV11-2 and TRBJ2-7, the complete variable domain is EAGVAQSPRYKIIEKRQSVAFWCNPISGHATLYWYQQILGQGPKLLIQFQNNGVVDDSQLPKDRFSAERLKGVDSTLKIQPAKLEDSAVYLCASSPLLSPYEQYFGPGTRLTVT.

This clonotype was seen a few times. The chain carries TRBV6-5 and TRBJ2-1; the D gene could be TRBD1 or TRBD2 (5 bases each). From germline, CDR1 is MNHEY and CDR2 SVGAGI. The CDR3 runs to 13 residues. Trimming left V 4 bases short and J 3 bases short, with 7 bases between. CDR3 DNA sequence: TGTGCCAGCAGTTGGGGACGCTACAATGAGCAGTTCTTC. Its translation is CASSWGRYNEQFF.

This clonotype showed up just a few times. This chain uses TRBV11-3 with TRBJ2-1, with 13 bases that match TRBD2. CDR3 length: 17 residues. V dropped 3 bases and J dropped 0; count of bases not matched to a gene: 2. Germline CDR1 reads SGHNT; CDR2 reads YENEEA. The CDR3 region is CASSFRTSGGSYNEQFF. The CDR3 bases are TGTGCCAGCAGCTTCAGGACTAGCGGGGGCTCCTACAATGAGCAGTTCTTC.

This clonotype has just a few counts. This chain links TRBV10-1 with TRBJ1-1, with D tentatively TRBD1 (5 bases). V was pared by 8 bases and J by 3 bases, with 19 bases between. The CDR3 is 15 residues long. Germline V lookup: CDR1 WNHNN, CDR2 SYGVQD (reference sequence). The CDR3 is CASGENAGPYTEAFF. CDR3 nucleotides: TGCGCCAGCGGGGAAAACGCAGGGCCTTACACTGAAGCTTTCTTT.

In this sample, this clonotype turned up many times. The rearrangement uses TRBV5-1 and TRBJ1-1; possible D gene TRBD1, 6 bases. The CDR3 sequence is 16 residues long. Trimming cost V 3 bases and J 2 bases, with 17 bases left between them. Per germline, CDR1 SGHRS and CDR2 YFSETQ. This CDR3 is CASSSERGQINTEAFF. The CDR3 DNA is TGCGCCAGCAGCTCTGAACGGGGACAAATCAACACTGAAGCTTTCTTT.

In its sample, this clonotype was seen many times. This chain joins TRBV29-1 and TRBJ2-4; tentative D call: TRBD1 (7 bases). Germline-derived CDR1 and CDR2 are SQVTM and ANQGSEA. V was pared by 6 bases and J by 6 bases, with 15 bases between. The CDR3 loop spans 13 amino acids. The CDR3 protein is CSVASQGGNIQYF. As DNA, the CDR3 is TGCAGCGTGGCCAGCCAGGGGGGAAACATTCAGTACTTC.

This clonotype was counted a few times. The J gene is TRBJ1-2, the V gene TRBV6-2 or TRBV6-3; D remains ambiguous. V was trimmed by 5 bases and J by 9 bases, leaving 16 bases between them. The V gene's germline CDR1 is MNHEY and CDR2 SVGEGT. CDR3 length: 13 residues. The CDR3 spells CASSGGYSVRYTF. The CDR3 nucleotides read TGTGCCAGCAGTGGCGGATATTCCGTACGCTACACCTTC.